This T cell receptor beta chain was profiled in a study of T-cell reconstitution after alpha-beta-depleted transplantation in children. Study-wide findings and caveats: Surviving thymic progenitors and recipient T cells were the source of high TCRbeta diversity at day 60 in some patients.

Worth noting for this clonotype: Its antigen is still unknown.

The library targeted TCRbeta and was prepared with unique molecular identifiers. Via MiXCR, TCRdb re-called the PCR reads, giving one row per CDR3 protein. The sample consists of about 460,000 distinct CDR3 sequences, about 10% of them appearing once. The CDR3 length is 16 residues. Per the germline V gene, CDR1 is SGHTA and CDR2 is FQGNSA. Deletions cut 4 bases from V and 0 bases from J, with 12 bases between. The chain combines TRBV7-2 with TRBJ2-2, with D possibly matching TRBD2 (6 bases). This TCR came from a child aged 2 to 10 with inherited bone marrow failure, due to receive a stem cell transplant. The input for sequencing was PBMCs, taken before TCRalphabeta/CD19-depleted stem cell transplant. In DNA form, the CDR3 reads TGTGCCAGCAGCTCTAACGGGGGTTCGAACACCGGGGAGCTGTTTTTT. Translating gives CASSSNGGSNTGELFF.